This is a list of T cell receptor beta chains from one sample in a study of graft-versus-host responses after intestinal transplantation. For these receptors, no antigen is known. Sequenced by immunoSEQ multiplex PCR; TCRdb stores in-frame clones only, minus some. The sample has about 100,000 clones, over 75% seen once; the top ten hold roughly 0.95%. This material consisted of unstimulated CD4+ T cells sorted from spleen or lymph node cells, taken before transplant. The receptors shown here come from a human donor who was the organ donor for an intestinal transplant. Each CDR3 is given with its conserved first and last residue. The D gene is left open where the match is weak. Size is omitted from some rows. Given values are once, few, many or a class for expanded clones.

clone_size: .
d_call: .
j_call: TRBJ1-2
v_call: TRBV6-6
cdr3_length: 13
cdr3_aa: CAGTDSANYGYTF
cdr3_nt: TGTGCCGGGACGGACAGTGCTAACTATGGCTACACCTTC

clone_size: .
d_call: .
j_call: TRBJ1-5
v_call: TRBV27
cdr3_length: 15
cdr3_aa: CASRPSGGKSQPQHF
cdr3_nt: TGTGCCAGCAGGCCCTCGGGGGGCAAAAGTCAGCCCCAGCATTTT

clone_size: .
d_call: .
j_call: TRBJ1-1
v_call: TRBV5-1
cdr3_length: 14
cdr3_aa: CASSSTVNAAEAFF
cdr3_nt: TGCGCCAGCAGTTCGACCGTCAATGCAGCTGAAGCTTTCTTT

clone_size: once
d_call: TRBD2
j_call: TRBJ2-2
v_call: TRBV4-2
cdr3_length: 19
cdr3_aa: CASSQLYGAGGPHTGELFF
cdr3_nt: TGTGCCAGCAGCCAACTCTACGGGGCGGGGGGGCCTCACACCGGGGAGCTGTTTTTT

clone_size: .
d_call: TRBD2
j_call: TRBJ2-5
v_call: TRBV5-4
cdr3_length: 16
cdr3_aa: CASSHPLLAGKETQYF
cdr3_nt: TGTGCCAGCAGCCACCCCTTACTAGCGGGAAAAGAGACCCAGTACTTC

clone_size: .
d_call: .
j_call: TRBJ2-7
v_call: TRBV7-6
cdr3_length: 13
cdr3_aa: CASSLDQGGEQYF
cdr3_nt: TGTGCCAGCAGCTTAGATCAGGGAGGCGAGCAGTACTTC

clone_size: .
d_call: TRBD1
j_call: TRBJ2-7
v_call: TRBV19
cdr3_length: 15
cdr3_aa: CASSGERQGAYEQYF
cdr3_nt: TGTGCCAGTAGTGGAGAGCGACAGGGGGCCTACGAGCAGTACTTC

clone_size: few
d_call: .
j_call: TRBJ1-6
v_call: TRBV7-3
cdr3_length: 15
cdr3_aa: CASSPSSSYNSPLHF
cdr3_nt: TGTGCCAGCAGCCCCTCTAGCTCCTATAATTCACCCCTCCACTTT

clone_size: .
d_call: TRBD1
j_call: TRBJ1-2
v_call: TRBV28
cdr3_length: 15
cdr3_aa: CASSLDRGGFYGYTF
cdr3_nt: TGTGCCAGCAGTTTGGATAGAGGGGGCTTCTATGGCTACACCTTC

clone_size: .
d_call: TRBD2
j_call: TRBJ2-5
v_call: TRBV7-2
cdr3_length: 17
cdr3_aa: CASSDQPSGSPRETQYF
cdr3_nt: TGTGCCAGCAGCGACCAGCCTAGCGGATCCCCCAGGGAGACCCAGTACTTC

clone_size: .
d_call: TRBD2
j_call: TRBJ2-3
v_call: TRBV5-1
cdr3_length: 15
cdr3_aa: CASSLASGGADTQYF
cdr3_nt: TGCGCCAGCAGCTTGGCTAGCGGGGGGGCCGATACGCAGTATTTT

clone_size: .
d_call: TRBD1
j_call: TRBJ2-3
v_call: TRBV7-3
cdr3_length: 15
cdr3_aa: CASSLVGGSSDTQYF
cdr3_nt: TGTGCCAGCAGCTTAGTAGGGGGCAGCTCAGATACGCAGTATTTT

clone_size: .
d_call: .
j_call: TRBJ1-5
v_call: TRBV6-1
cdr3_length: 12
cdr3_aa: CASSEDMQPQHF
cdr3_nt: TGTGCCAGCAGTGAGGATATGCAGCCCCAGCATTTT

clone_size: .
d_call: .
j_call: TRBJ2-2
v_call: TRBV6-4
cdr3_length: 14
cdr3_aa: CASRASLNTGELFF
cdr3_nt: TGTGCCAGCAGGGCTAGCTTAAACACCGGGGAGCTGTTTTTT

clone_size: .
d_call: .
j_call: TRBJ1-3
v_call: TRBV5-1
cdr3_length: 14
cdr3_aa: CASRPQGTGNTIYF
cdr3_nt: TGCGCCAGCAGGCCCCAGGGGACCGGAAACACCATATATTTT

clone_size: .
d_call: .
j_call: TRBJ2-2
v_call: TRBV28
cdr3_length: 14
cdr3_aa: CASSFTLNTGELFF
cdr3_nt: TGTGCCAGCAGTTTTACGTTGAACACCGGGGAGCTGTTTTTT

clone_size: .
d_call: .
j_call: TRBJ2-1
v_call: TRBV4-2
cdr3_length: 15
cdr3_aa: CASSQARGGYNEQFF
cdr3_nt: TGTGCCAGCAGCCAAGCCAGGGGGGGTTACAATGAGCAGTTCTTC

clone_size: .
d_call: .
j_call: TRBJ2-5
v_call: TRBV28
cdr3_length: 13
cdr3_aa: CASSLGISGTQYF
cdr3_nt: TGTGCCAGCAGTTTAGGGATATCCGGGACCCAGTACTTC

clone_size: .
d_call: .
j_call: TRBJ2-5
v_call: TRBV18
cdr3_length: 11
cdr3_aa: CASSPKETQYF
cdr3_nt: TGTGCCAGCTCACCGAAAGAGACCCAGTACTTC

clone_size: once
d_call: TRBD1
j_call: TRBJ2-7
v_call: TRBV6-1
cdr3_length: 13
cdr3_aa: CASWDRALYEQYF
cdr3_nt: TGTGCCAGCTGGGACAGGGCCCTCTACGAGCAGTACTTC

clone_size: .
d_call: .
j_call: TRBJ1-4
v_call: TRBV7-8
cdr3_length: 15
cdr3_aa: CASSLGDTTNEKLFF
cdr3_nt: TGTGCCAGCAGCTTAGGGGACACAACTAATGAAAAACTGTTTTTT

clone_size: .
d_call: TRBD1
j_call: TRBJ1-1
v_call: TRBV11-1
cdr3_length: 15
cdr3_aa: CASSSGGTGTTEAFF
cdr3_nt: TGTGCCAGCAGCTCCGGCGGGACAGGGACCACTGAAGCTTTCTTT

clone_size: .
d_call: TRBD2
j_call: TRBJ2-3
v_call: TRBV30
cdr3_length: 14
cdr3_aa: CAWRVLASTDTQYF
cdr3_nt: TGTGCCTGGAGAGTACTAGCGAGCACAGATACGCAGTATTTT

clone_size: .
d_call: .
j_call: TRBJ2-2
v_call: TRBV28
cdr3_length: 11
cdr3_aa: CASSLTGELFF
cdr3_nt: TGTGCCAGCAGTTTAACGGGGGAGCTGTTTTTT

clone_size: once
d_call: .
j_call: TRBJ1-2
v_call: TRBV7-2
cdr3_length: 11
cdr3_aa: CASSPGYGYTF
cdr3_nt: TGTGCCAGCAGCCCAGGATATGGCTACACCTTC

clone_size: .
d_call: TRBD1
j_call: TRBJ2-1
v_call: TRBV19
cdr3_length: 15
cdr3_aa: CASSAWGTGYNEQFF
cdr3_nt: TGTGCCAGTAGTGCCTGGGGGACAGGGTACAATGAGCAGTTCTTC

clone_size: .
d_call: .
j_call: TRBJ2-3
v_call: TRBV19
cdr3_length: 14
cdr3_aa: CASSRSGTTDTQYF
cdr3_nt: TGTGCCAGTAGTAGATCAGGGACCACAGATACGCAGTATTTT

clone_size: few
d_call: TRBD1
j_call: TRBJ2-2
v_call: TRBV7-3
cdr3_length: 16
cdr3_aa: CASSLRDRANTGELFF
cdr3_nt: TGTGCCAGCAGCTTACGGGACAGGGCTAACACCGGGGAGCTGTTTTTT

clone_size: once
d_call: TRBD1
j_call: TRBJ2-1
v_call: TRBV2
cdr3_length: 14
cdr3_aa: CASTQGQGASEQFF
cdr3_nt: TGTGCCAGCACCCAGGGACAGGGGGCGAGTGAGCAGTTCTTC

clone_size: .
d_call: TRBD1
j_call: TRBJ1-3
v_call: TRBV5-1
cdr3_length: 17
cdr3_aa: CASSPLNGQGFGNTIYF
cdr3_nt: TGCGCCAGCAGCCCGCTAAACGGACAGGGGTTTGGAAACACCATATATTTT

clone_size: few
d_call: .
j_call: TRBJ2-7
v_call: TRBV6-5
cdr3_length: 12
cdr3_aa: CASSYKRDEQYF
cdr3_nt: TGTGCCAGCAGTTACAAGAGGGACGAGCAGTACTTC

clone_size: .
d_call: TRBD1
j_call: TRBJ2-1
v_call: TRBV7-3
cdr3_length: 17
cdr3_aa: CASSSVGMTGGYNEQFF
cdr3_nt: TGTGCCAGCAGCTCGGTCGGGATGACAGGGGGGTACAATGAGCAGTTCTTC

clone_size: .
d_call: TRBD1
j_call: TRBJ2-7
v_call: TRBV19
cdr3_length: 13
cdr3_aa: CASSKDRGYEQYF
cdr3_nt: TGTGCCAGTAGTAAGGACAGGGGCTACGAGCAGTACTTC

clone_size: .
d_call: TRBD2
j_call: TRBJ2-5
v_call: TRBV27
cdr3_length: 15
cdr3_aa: CASSPLAGGGKTQYF
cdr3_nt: TGTGCCAGCAGTCCTCTTGCGGGGGGGGGAAAGACCCAGTACTTC

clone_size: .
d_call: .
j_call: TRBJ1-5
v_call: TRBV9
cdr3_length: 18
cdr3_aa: CASSVAKKQGVRNQPQHF
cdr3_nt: TGTGCCAGCAGCGTAGCCAAAAAACAGGGAGTGAGGAATCAGCCCCAGCATTTT